Below are 3 T cell receptor beta chains sequenced from a single sample in a study of human T cells and chemical hapten exposure listed by TCRdb under 2021. The time point label on this specimen signifies: patch test 3, about 24 weeks after DPC sensitization. The sample's treatment or condition, from its label and the paper: therapeutic diphenylcyclopropenone sensitization with weekly scalp DPC. Unfractionated whole blood was collected in Tempus Blood RNA tubes, and total RNA was extracted from that blood. Library method: RACE. Sequencing instrument: NextSeq 500. TCRdb's own reprocessing of the public reads used fastp at Q25 and MiXCR and kept productive beta chains. CDR3 protein sequences are deduplicated, and each keeps its most common genes and DNA. A total of 30,000 to 40,000 distinct CDR3 sequences appear in this sample, 8% to 10% of them only once. The top ten constitute over 20% of the sample.

The sample consisted of whole blood, taken in connection with sensitization to the hapten diphenylcyclopropenone (DPC). The receptor set was obtained from a man in his fifties with alopecia areata. Some clones in this sample may be carry-over from other donors' samples.

There are many counts of this clonotype. The gene calls are TRBV6-2 or TRBV6-3 and TRBJ1-1; TRBD1 matches 7 bases. CDR1 is MNHEY and CDR2 is SVGEGT in the germline V gene. The CDR3 is 14 amino acids. V shed 2 bases, J shed 4 bases, and the junction held 4 bases outside the gene matches. The DNA for the CDR3 is TGTGCCAGCAGTTACCAGGGGGGAGTCACTGAAGCTTTCTTT. Amino acid sequence: CASSYQGGVTEAFF.

The table lists this clonotype with a few counts. The gene calls are TRBV29-1 and TRBJ1-2, with TRBD1 identical over 8 bases. This CDR3 spans 12 amino acids. Germline CDR1 is SQVTM and CDR2 is ANQGSEA. V dropped 4 bases and J dropped 6; count of bases not matched to a gene: 4. The CDR3 bases are TGCAGCGTTGGAGGGGGACAGGATGGCTACACCTTC. Translation: CSVGGGQDGYTF.

The table lists this clonotype with a few counts. The chain joins TRBV28 to TRBJ2-7; D may match TRBD1 or TRBD2 (6 bases each). CDR1 is MDHEN and CDR2 is SYDVKM in the germline V gene. The CDR3 sequence is 14 residues long. Trimming stripped 3 bases from V and 2 bases from J, with 11 bases between. DNA of the CDR3: TGTGCCAGCAGTTTTCGGGGGACAACCTACGAGCAGTACTTC. The encoded protein is CASSFRGTTYEQYF.